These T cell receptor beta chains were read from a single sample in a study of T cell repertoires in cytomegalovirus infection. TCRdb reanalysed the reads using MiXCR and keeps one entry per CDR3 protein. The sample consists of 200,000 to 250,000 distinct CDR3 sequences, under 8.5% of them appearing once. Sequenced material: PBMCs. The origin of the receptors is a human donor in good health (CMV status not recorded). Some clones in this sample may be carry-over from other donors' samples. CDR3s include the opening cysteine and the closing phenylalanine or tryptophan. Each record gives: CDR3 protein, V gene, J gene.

CDR3: CASSDGQGLNTEAFF
V: TRBV2
J: TRBJ1-1

CDR3: CASSPMTSGGSYEQYF
V: TRBV7-2
J: TRBJ2-7

CDR3: CASSPGQGGDEQFF
V: TRBV4-3
J: TRBJ2-1

CDR3: CASSWTGRLTEAFF
V: TRBV5-6
J: TRBJ1-1

CDR3: CASSQSGGMGDTQYF
V: TRBV23-1
J: TRBJ2-3

CDR3: CSARRGASTDTQYF
V: TRBV20-1
J: TRBJ2-3

CDR3: CSVGLTGEQFF
V: TRBV29-1
J: TRBJ2-1

CDR3: CASSPLGARAGANVLTF
V: TRBV7-3
J: TRBJ2-6

CDR3: CASSYYRGTSRGYEQYF
V: TRBV6-2/TRBV6-3
J: TRBJ2-7

CDR3: CSVVASTNTGELFF
V: TRBV29-1
J: TRBJ2-2

CDR3: CSARPSLYGYTF
V: TRBV20-1
J: TRBJ1-2

CDR3: CASSARTASTNEQFF
V: TRBV7-3
J: TRBJ2-1

CDR3: CASSFPVQGLQTEAFF
V: TRBV6-2/TRBV6-3
J: TRBJ1-1

CDR3: CASSQPQVEGNPYGYTF
V: TRBV4-3
J: TRBJ1-2